This TCR beta chain derives from a study of T cell responses to AZD1222 COVID-19 vaccine. Whole-study findings and limits: Repertoires were sampled only after the peak T cell response.

Researchers grouped second doses given at about 4 or about 12 weeks into one pool. Some clones are missing from TCRdb's copy, which holds only in-frame ones; the method was immunoSEQ multiplex PCR. The data show 120,000 to 150,000 clones, with about 90% seen just once and 9.3% held by the top ten. As concerns this clone: Its antigen is unidentified.

V lost 3 bases to trimming and J lost 2 bases, with 12 bases between them. CDR1 and CDR2 (germline): SGHAT, FQNNGV. This CDR3 is built from 15 residues. This receptor was identified in an adult who received the AZD1222 COVID-19 vaccine. The specimen was peripheral blood, collected 28 days after the second AZD1222 dose. The rearrangement joins TRBV11-2 to TRBJ2-3; D is unclear. The DNA for the CDR3 is TGTGCCAGCAGCTTGGTTGCTCGCTCCACAGATACGCAGTATTTT. This codes for CASSLVARSTDTQYF.